The 29 T cell receptor beta chains given below trace back to one sample, sequenced in a study of blood T cell repertoires in COVID-19. Data came from immunoSEQ multiplex PCR; TCRdb stores just in-frame clones and leaves some out. The repertoire holds 250,000 to 350,000 clones, about 83% seen once, with around 1.7% in the top ten. The specimen sequenced was peripheral blood. The receptors derive from a woman aged 45-59 years with acute or convalescent COVID-19.

The V gene is TRBV3-1 (or the pseudogene TRBV3-2), the J gene TRBJ2-1; D remains unclear. Trimming shortened V by 1 base and J by 5 bases, and 9 bases separated the two germline ends. Germline V CDR1 and CDR2: LGHDT, YNNKEL (reference sequence). There are 14 residues in the CDR3. CDR3: CASSQAPQDNEQFF. The DNA for the CDR3 is TGTGCCAGCAGCCAAGCCCCCCAGGACAATGAGCAGTTCTTC.

The chain is built from TRBV9 and TRBJ2-7; 8 bases line up with TRBD2. The germline V gene has CDR1 SGDLS and CDR2 YYNGEE. This CDR3 is 15 amino acids long. After removal of 0 bases from V and 1 base from J, the junction contained 3 bases not matched to a gene. CDR3 sequence (DNA): TGTGCCAGCAGCGTAGCCGGGAGGGGGTCCTACGAGCAGTACTTC. Amino acids: CASSVAGRGSYEQYF.

This clone showed up just once. The chain employs TRBV5-4 and TRBJ1-1; unclear D gene. Germline V gene lookup returns CDR1 SGHNT and CDR2 YYREEE (reference sequence). The CDR3 is 12 residues long. The germline V and J ends were trimmed by 0 bases and 7 bases, with 7 bases remaining between them. CDR3 loop: CASSLVPGEAFF. The CDR3 DNA reads as TGTGCCAGCAGCTTGGTACCCGGTGAAGCTTTCTTT.

The V and J genes are TRBV30 and TRBJ2-7; 7 positions match TRBD1. The germline V gene encodes CDR1 GTSNPN and CDR2 SVGIG (reference sequence). The CDR3 is 14 residues long. After removal of 0 bases from V and 2 bases from J, the junction contained 4 bases not matched to a gene. The CDR3 is CAWSVLGQTYEQYF. CDR3 DNA sequence: TGTGCCTGGAGTGTTCTGGGACAGACCTACGAGCAGTACTTC.

V gene TRBV5-4 combines with J gene TRBJ1-1; 8 bases fit TRBD1. The CDR3 is made up of 15 amino acids. The germline V gene encodes CDR1 SGHNT and CDR2 YYREEE (reference sequence). Germline trimming cut 3 bases from V and 1 base from J; bases unmatched to any gene: 5. The CDR3 spells CASSSAGTGNTEAFF. CDR3 sequence (DNA): TGTGCCAGCAGCTCCGCCGGGACAGGGAACACTGAAGCTTTCTTT.

The chain employs TRBV6-5 and TRBJ1-1; no reliable D call. Germline assignment: CDR1 MNHEY and CDR2 SVGAGI. The CDR3 runs 15 residues. V lost 0 bases to trimming and J lost 1 base, with 9 bases between them. CDR3 protein: CASSYSYNANTEAFF. CDR3 DNA: TGTGCCAGCAGTTACTCGTACAATGCGAACACTGAAGCTTTCTTT.

The chain has TRBV15 and TRBJ2-1, with 12 bases aligning to TRBD2. The CDR3 covers 16 residues. The germline V gene encodes CDR1 LNHNV and CDR2 YYDKDF (reference sequence). Trimming removed 3 bases from V and 4 bases from J; junction bases left unmatched: 4. CDR3 DNA: TGTGCCACCAGCAGGGGACTAGCGGGCCAGTACAATGAGCAGTTCTTC. Protein sequence: CATSRGLAGQYNEQFF.

The rearrangement uses TRBV5-1 and TRBJ1-4; D unclear. Trimming removed 1 base from V and 0 bases from J, with 7 bases in between. The CDR3 sequence is 15 residues long. The germline CDR1 and CDR2 sequences are SGHRS and YFSETQ. This CDR3 reads CASSLPSATNEKLFF. The CDR3 nucleotides are TGCGCCAGCAGCTTGCCGTCTGCAACTAATGAAAAACTGTTTTTT.

This clone was detected only a few times. The J gene is TRBJ2-2, the V gene TRBV14; D not certain. V lost 1 base, J lost 9 bases, and 9 bases lay in between. The CDR3 runs 13 residues. CDR1 and CDR2 from the germline V gene are SGHDN and FVKESK. The CDR3 region is CASSQAYGRELFF. The DNA of the CDR3 is TGTGCCAGCAGCCAAGCGTATGGCCGGGAGCTGTTTTTT.

This clone has only one observation. V and J are TRBV5-1 and TRBJ2-7; 7 bases fit TRBD2. The CDR3 sequence is 16 residues long. V was clipped by 0 bases and J by 1 base; unmatched bases: 7. The germline V gene has CDR1 SGHRS and CDR2 YFSETQ. Here the CDR3 DNA reads TGCGCCAGCAGCTTGGGGCATGGGAGGGAATCCTACGAGCAGTACTTC. Encoded protein: CASSLGHGRESYEQYF. Full variable domain (rest looked up from reference TRBV5-1 and TRBJ2-7): KAGVTQTPRYLIKTRGQQVTLSCSPISGHRSVSWYQQTPGQGLQFLFEYFSETQRNKGNFPGRFSGRQFSNSRSEMNVSTLELGDSALYLCASSLGHGRESYEQYFGPGTRLTVT.

The chain is built from TRBV19 and TRBJ1-2, with D maybe TRBD1 (6 bases). Per germline, CDR1 LNHDA and CDR2 SQIVND (reference sequence). The CDR3 covers 14 residues. The V gene lost 5 bases and the J gene lost 3 bases, with 13 bases spanning the gap. Written as DNA, the CDR3 is TGTGCCAGTAGTGCTCCCAGGGGCCACTATGGCTACACCTTC. This encodes CASSAPRGHYGYTF.

The CDR3 here is CASSTPGGGPGELFF. CDR3 bases: TGTGCCAGCAGCACCCCAGGGGGCGGCCCCGGGGAGCTGTTTTTT. The chain carries TRBV27 and TRBJ2-2, with 8 bases identical to TRBD1. CDR3 length equals 15 residues. The germline V gene has CDR1 MNHEY and CDR2 SMNVEV (reference sequence). Germline trimming cut 6 bases from V and 6 bases from J; bases unmatched to any gene: 9.

The J gene is TRBJ2-6, the V gene TRBV24-1; 7 bases are a match to TRBD1. J gave up 0 bases and V 4 bases, and 8 bases lay outside the gene matches. CDR1 is KGHDR and CDR2 is SFDVKD in the germline V gene. The CDR3 has 18 amino acids. DNA of the CDR3: TGTGCCACCAGTGACCACAGGGGCCCAATCTCTGGGGCCAACGTCCTGACTTTC. It yields the protein CATSDHRGPISGANVLTF.

This sequence joins TRBV19 and TRBJ2-3; 10 bases agree with TRBD2. The J segment lost 4 bases and the V segment lost 5 bases, leaving 9 bases of the junction unmatched. The CDR3 extends over 16 amino acids. CDR1 is LNHDA, CDR2 SQIVND, per germline (reference sequence). The CDR3 DNA follows: TGTGCCAGTAGTGCCAGACTAGCGGGCCAGGCAGATACGCAGTATTTT. Its protein is CASSARLAGQADTQYF.

A note on this clone: The junction departs from the called germline gene at one end, perhaps through a read error. The J gene is TRBJ1-2, the V gene TRBV3-1 (or the pseudogene TRBV3-2); D gene uncertain. The CDR3 is made up of 12 amino acids. CDR1 and CDR2 (germline): LGHDT, YNNKEL (reference sequence). The CDR3 loop reads CASSQARESYFF. In nucleotides, the CDR3 is TGTGCCAGCAGCCAGGCCCGGGAGTCCTATTTCTTC.

The rearrangement uses TRBV28 and TRBJ1-3, with D possibly being TRBD1 (6 bases). The germline V gene has CDR1 MDHEN and CDR2 SYDVKM. The CDR3 covers 19 residues. Trimming took 2 bases from V and 0 from J, leaving 20 bases between them. The CDR3 loop reads CASSLSGQAGALSGNTIYF. The CDR3 bases are TGTGCCAGCAGTTTAAGCGGTCAGGCAGGGGCTCTCTCTGGAAACACCATATATTTT.

The V and J genes are TRBV5-1 and TRBJ2-7; D possibly corresponds to TRBD1 (6 bases). The germline V and J ends were trimmed by 4 bases and 4 bases, with 18 bases remaining between them. CDR1 is SGHRS, CDR2 YFSETQ, per germline. The CDR3 contains 15 residues. CDR3 in amino acids: CASSTLTGPEYEQYF. The CDR3 coding sequence is TGCGCCAGCAGCACACTCACAGGGCCCGAATACGAGCAGTACTTC.

The chain uses TRBV27 and TRBJ2-7; D is unresolved. The CDR3 has 14 amino acids. Deletions cut 2 bases from V and 0 bases from J, with 8 bases between. The germline V gene has CDR1 MNHEY and CDR2 SMNVEV (reference sequence). The CDR3 nucleotides are TGTGCCAGCAGTTTACAAGTCTACTCCTACGAGCAGTACTTC. Amino acid sequence: CASSLQVYSYEQYF.

This clone was counted only a few times. This chain links TRBV25-1 with TRBJ1-6; perhaps TRBD1 as D (6 bases). Germline V gene sequence: CDR1 MGHDK, CDR2 SYGVNS. Trimming stripped 3 bases from V and 8 bases from J, with 14 bases between. The length of the CDR3 is 15 residues. CDR3 sequence reads: CASSDETGWDSPLHF. The CDR3 bases are TGTGCCAGCAGTGATGAAACAGGGTGGGATTCACCCCTCCACTTT.

The chain has TRBV18 and TRBJ1-4; D call uncertain. This CDR3 comprises 15 residues. Germline V gene sequence: CDR1 KGHSH, CDR2 LQKENI. Trimming pared 2 bases from V and 3 bases from J, leaving 10 bases between. For the CDR3, the DNA is TGTGCCAGCTCACCAGAGACATCGTCTAATGAAAAACTGTTTTTT. Its translation is CASSPETSSNEKLFF.

The V gene is TRBV19, the J gene TRBJ2-1; D is perhaps TRBD1 (5 bases). Germline V lookup: CDR1 LNHDA, CDR2 SQIVND (reference sequence). V lost 7 bases and J lost 5, with 18 bases in between. The CDR3 has 15 residues. CDR3 in amino acids: CASNPDRRKDNEQFF. In DNA form, the CDR3 reads TGTGCCAGTAACCCAGACAGACGAAAAGACAATGAGCAGTTCTTC.

J is TRBJ2-5 and V is TRBV7-8, with 8 bases that match TRBD1. V was pared by 9 bases and J by 5 bases, with 14 bases of the junction left unmatched. Germline CDR1 SGHVS, CDR2 FQNEAQ. CDR3 length: 15 residues. CDR3 residues: CASSHGQGFGETQYF. The CDR3 coding sequence is TGTGCCAGTTCCCATGGACAGGGATTCGGTGAGACCCAGTACTTC.

The rearrangement links TRBV6-1 to TRBJ2-1; a possible D gene is TRBD1 (6 bases). The CDR3 sequence is 14 residues long. Germline CDR1 reads MNHNS; CDR2 reads SASEGT. V gave up 1 base and J gave up 6 bases, with 10 bases separating them. CDR3 sequence (DNA): TGTGCCAGCAGTGAAGGGCCAGGGGCCAATGAGCAGTTCTTC. Translated: CASSEGPGANEQFF.

The gene calls are TRBV5-4 and TRBJ2-5; 9 bases match TRBD1. Germline values: CDR1 SGHNT, CDR2 YYREEE (reference sequence). Trimming removed 4 bases from V and 4 bases from J; junction bases left unmatched: 8. The CDR3 is 15 residues long. The CDR3 loop is CASSLTGGTGETQYF. As DNA, the CDR3 is TGTGCCAGCAGCCTAACAGGGGGCACGGGAGAGACCCAGTACTTC.

The J gene is TRBJ2-5, the V gene TRBV7-7; possibly TRBD1 for D (5 bases). The V gene lost 2 bases and the J gene lost 3 bases, with 7 bases spanning the gap. CDR1 is SSHAT and CDR2 is FNYEAQ in the germline V gene (reference sequence). The CDR3 sequence is 13 residues long. The CDR3 spells CASSLIREETQYF. In DNA form, the CDR3 reads TGTGCCAGCAGCTTAATCAGGGAAGAGACCCAGTACTTC.

The rearrangement joins TRBV23-1 to TRBJ2-7; 10 bases map to TRBD1. TRBV23-1 is an open reading frame, and its role is uncertain. This CDR3 region has 16 residues. The trim removed 2 bases at V and 6 bases at J, leaving 10 bases unmatched. The CDR3 DNA sequence: TGCGCCAGCAGTCAACTGACGAGACAGGGGGCAGGCGAGCAGTACTTC. Translated, it gives CASSQLTRQGAGEQYF.

V is TRBV7-9 and J is TRBJ1-5, with D possibly TRBD1 on 6 matching bases. The CDR3 is 14 amino acids. From germline, CDR1 is SEHNR and CDR2 FQNEAQ (reference sequence). Trimming took 1 base from V and 4 from J, leaving 8 bases between them. The CDR3 DNA reads as TGTGCCAGCAGCTTAGGGGGACAAAATCAGCCCCAGCATTTT. It yields the protein CASSLGGQNQPQHF.

The V gene is TRBV7-9, the J gene TRBJ2-1, with D possibly being TRBD2 (5 bases). Trimming removed 2 bases at V and 6 bases at J, with 17 bases between. CDR1 and CDR2 (germline): SEHNR, FQNEAQ (reference sequence). The CDR3 consists of 16 residues. CDR3 region: CASSLYIPSRGNEQFF. In DNA, the CDR3 is TGTGCCAGCAGCTTATATATCCCCTCCCGGGGCAATGAGCAGTTCTTC.

V usage is TRBV10-3 and J usage is TRBJ2-7; 10 bases are shared with TRBD1. CDR1 is ENHRY, CDR2 SYGVKD, per germline. Trimming cost V 11 bases and J 5 bases; bases outside gene matches: 12. There are 14 residues in the CDR3. The CDR3 region is CAASRGTGAHEQYF. The CDR3 DNA reads as TGTGCCGCCTCCCGGGGGACAGGGGCCCACGAGCAGTACTTC.